The rows below give T cell receptor beta chains drawn from one sample of a study of T cell responses to AZD1222 COVID-19 vaccine. Profiled with immunoSEQ multiplex PCR; TCRdb holds only in-frame clones, not every one. The sample has about 66,000 clones, over 60% seen once. Source: peripheral blood, taken 28 days after the second AZD1222 dose. The receptors stem from an adult who received the AZD1222 COVID-19 vaccine. Both conserved end residues are part of each CDR3. The D gene is left open where the match is weak. Clone size appears in some rows only: once, few, many, or a class for an expanded clone.

D gene,V gene,clone size,J gene,CDR3 DNA,CDR3 protein
TRBD2,TRBV19,-,TRBJ2-1,TGTGCCAGTAGTATCCTAGGCGGGGGGGACCGCTACTTCTACAATGAGCAGTTCTTC,CASSILGGGDRYFYNEQFF
-,TRBV7-8,-,TRBJ2-1,TGTGCCAGCAGCTCGCTGGGGTACTCCAATGAGCAGTTCTTC,CASSSLGYSNEQFF
-,TRBV7-2,-,TRBJ2-2,TGTGCCAGCAGCCGGGTGGGAGGCGGGGAGCTGTTTTTT,CASSRVGGGELFF
-,TRBV27,few,TRBJ1-1,TGTGCCAGCAGTGTAATCGAGGGGAACACTGAAGCTTTCTTT,CASSVIEGNTEAFF
-,TRBV6-6,once,TRBJ2-5,TGTGCCAGCAGTTACTCAGGGGGAGAGACCCAGTACTTC,CASSYSGGETQYF
-,TRBV9,-,TRBJ2-1,TGTGCCAGCAGCGTAGTTTCGGGGGCGGGCTACAATGAGCAGTTCTTC,CASSVVSGAGYNEQFF
-,TRBV18,-,TRBJ1-4,TGTGCCAGCTCACCACCTTTGGGCGTTCCCATCGAAAAACTGTTTTTT,CASSPPLGVPIEKLFF
TRBD2,TRBV9,-,TRBJ2-1,TGTGCCAGCAGCGTTAGCGGGGACCCCTACAATGAGCAGTTCTTC,CASSVSGDPYNEQFF
TRBD1,TRBV5-1,-,TRBJ1-2,TGCGCCAGCAGCTTCGGGACAGGGGGAGTCGACTATGGCTACACCTTC,CASSFGTGGVDYGYTF
-,TRBV7-9,-,TRBJ1-4,TGTGCCAGCAGCAGCAGGAATTATGAAAAACTGTTTTTT,CASSSRNYEKLFF
-,TRBV27,-,TRBJ1-1,TGTGCCAGCTGGGAGGGCCTAAAGGTGACTGAAGCTTTCTTT,CASWEGLKVTEAFF
-,TRBV9,once,TRBJ1-5,TGTGCCAGCAGCGTTTCGGGGCTTAGCAATCAGCCCCAGCATTTT,CASSVSGLSNQPQHF
TRBD1,TRBV6-5,once,TRBJ1-2,TGTGCCAGCAGTCAGGGGGACTATGGCTACACCTTC,CASSQGDYGYTF
-,TRBV7-8,-,TRBJ1-2,TGTGCCAGCAGCCCCGACCGGGCGGCCTATGGCTACACCTTC,CASSPDRAAYGYTF
TRBD2,TRBV11-3,-,TRBJ2-5,TGTGCCAGCAGCCTGGGACTAGCGGGGGGACTAGAGACCCAGTACTTC,CASSLGLAGGLETQYF
-,TRBV19,-,TRBJ1-3,TGTGCCAGTAGCCCCGACAGAAGATTTGGAAACACCATATATTTT,CASSPDRRFGNTIYF
TRBD1,TRBV7-2,-,TRBJ1-4,TGTGCCAGCAGCTCCCCAGGGGGCGTTAATGAAAAACTGTTTTTT,CASSSPGGVNEKLFF
-,TRBV4-1,-,TRBJ1-4,TGCGCCAGCAGCCAAGAGGGGAGCGGAGGAAGAGAAAAACTGTTTTTT,CASSQEGSGGREKLFF
TRBD1,TRBV28,-,TRBJ1-6,TGTGCCAGCAGTTTGACAGGGGGGTCCTATAATTCACCCCTCCACTTT,CASSLTGGSYNSPLHF
-,TRBV18,-,TRBJ1-1,TGTGCCAGCTCCCCCACCGGGGGGAACACTGAAGCTTTCTTT,CASSPTGGNTEAFF
-,TRBV2,-,TRBJ1-2,TGTGCCAGCAGTGGTGATGTTGGGGGCTACACCTTC,CASSGDVGGYTF
-,TRBV5-1,-,TRBJ1-1,TGCGCCAGCACCGTGGGGGAGGACACTGAGGCTTTCTTT,CASTVGEDTEAFF
TRBD1,TRBV28,-,TRBJ2-7,TGTGCCAGCAGCCCTACCGGGACAGGCTCCTACGAGCAGTACTTC,CASSPTGTGSYEQYF
-,TRBV28,-,TRBJ1-5,TGTGCCAGCAGTTTTTTGGGGGGCTCTCAGCCCCAGCATTTT,CASSFLGGSQPQHF
-,TRBV5-4,-,TRBJ1-6,TGTGCCAGCAGCTTAGCAGGGGTTAATTCACCCCTCCACTTT,CASSLAGVNSPLHF
-,TRBV7-6,medium-sized,TRBJ1-3,TGTGCCAGCAGCTTAGACAGGGACTCTGGAAACACCATATATTTT,CASSLDRDSGNTIYF
-,TRBV7-8,-,TRBJ2-5,TGTGCCAGCAGCTTAGATGGGGCGGGGTCCGTTGCCAAAGAGACCCAGTACTTC,CASSLDGAGSVAKETQYF
-,TRBV28,-,TRBJ2-2,TGTGCCAGCAATAGGCCGGGCGCGACCGGGGAGCTGTTTTTT,CASNRPGATGELFF
TRBD2,TRBV7-9,-,TRBJ2-7,TGTGCCAGCAGCTTGCGGTTGGCGGGGGGGCGACTCTACGAGCAGTACTTC,CASSLRLAGGRLYEQYF
-,TRBV12-5,-,TRBJ1-5,TGTGCTAGTGGTTTAGCGACCCCTTCACATTTT,CASGLATPSHF
-,TRBV11-2,-,TRBJ2-7,TGTGCCAGCAGCTTAGACGACAGCACCTACGAGCAGTACTTC,CASSLDDSTYEQYF
-,TRBV3-1/TRBV3-2,-,TRBJ2-7,TGTGCCAGCACCGCCGGGGGGCTCGACGAGCAGTACTTC,CASTAGGLDEQYF
TRBD2,TRBV3-1/TRBV3-2,-,TRBJ2-5,TGTGCCAGCAGCCTGGGACTAGCGGAAATCCAAGAGACCCAGTACTTC,CASSLGLAEIQETQYF
-,TRBV4-1,-,TRBJ2-3,TGCGCCAGCAGCCAAGATACCTCTAGCACAGATACGCAGTATTTT,CASSQDTSSTDTQYF
-,TRBV7-9,-,TRBJ1-2,TGTGCCAGCAGCTTAACCGGGGTACCGGCTTATGGCTACACCTTC,CASSLTGVPAYGYTF